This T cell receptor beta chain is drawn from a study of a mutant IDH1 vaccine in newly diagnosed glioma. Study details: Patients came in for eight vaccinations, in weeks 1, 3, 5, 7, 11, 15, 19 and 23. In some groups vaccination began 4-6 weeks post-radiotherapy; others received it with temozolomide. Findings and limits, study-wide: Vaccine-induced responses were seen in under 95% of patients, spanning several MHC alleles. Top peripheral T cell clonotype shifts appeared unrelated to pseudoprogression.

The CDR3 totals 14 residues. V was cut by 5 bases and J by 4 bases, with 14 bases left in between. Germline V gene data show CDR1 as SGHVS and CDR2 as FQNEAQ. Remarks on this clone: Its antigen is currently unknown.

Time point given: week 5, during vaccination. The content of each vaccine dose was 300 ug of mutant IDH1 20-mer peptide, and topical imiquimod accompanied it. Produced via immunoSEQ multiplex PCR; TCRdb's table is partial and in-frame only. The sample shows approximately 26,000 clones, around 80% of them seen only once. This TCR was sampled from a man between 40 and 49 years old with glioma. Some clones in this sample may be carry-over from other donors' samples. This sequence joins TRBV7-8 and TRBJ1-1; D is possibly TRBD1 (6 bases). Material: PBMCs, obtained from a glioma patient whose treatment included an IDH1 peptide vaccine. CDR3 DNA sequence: TGTGCCAGCAGCCAAACCGAGGACAGCACTGAAGCTTTCTTT. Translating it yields CASSQTEDSTEAFF.